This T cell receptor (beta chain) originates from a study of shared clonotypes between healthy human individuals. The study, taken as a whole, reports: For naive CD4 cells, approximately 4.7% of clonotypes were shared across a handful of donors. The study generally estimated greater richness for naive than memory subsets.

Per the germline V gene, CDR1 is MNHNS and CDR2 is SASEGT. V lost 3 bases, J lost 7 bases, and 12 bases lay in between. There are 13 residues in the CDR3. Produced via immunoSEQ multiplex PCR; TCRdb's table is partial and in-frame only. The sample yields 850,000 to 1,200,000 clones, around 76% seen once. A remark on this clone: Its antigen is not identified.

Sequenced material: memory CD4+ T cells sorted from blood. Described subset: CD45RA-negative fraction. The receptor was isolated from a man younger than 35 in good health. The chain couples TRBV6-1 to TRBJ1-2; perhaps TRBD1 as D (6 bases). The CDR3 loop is CASSEVGGLGYTF. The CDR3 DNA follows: TGTGCCAGCAGTGAGGTGGGGGGCCTTGGCTACACCTTC.